The T cell receptor beta chain described here comes from a study of blood T cell repertoires in COVID-19. Looking at the study overall: Specimens from acute and convalescent COVID-19 originated in the United States, Italy and Spain. The cDNA or gDNA used as material had been derived from T cells, B-cell-depleted T cells, or PBMCs.

Authors' processing steps: It was from reference gene primer amplification that nucleated cell counts were estimated. Here immunoSEQ multiplex PCR was the method, and the copy in TCRdb shows in-frame clones only, minus some. V, J and clone size are those of that table, while D and trimming were read from the DNA. The table lists over 130,000 clones, around 86% of them singletons. Germline V gene lookup returns CDR1 LGHNA and CDR2 YSLEER. V gave up 0 bases and J gave up 2 bases, with 10 bases separating them. The CDR3 totals 15 residues. The chain joins TRBV4-3 to TRBJ1-2; D not resolved. The TCR sequence derives from a man in his 70s with acute or convalescent COVID-19. Sequences were obtained from peripheral blood. CDR3 DNA: TGCGCCAGCAGCCAAGATCCTACGGGGAACTATGGCTACACCTTC. This translates into CASSQDPTGNYGYTF.